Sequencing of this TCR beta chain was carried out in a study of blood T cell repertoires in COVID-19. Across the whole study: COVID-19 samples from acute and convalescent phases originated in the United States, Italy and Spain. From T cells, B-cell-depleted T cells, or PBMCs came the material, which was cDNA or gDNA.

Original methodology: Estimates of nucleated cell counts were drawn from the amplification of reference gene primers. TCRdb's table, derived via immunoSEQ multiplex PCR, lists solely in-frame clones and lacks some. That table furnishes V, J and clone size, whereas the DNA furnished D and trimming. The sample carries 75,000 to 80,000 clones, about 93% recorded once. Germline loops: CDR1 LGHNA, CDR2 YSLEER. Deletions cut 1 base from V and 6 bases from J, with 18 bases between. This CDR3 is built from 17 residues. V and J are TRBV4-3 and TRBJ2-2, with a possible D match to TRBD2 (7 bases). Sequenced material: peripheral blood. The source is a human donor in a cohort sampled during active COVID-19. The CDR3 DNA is TGCGCCAGCAGCCAAGGTTTCGGGGGGCCTCTTTCCGGGGAGCTGTTTTTT. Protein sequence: CASSQGFGGPLSGELFF.